This TCR beta chain emerged from a study of blood T cell repertoires in COVID-19. Either two negative PCRs, clearance, or symptom resolution qualified Cohort 3 donors as recovered. Original methodology: From reference gene primer amplification, estimates of nucleated cell counts were derived. Sequencing used immunoSEQ multiplex PCR; TCRdb keeps in-frame clones, though not all of them. V and J calls and clone size are those listed in that table; D and trimming were worked out from the DNA. The sample records 400,000 to 450,000 clones, less than 95% being singletons. Notes on this clone: This sample includes further DNA sequences coding for the same CDR3.

Per the germline V gene, CDR1 is SGHVS and CDR2 is FQNEAQ. Trimming took 5 bases from V and 4 from J; bases not matched to a gene: 3. The length of the CDR3 is 13 residues. Sequencing was done on a sample of PBMCs or T cells enriched from blood (not recorded which). The V call is TRBV7-8, the J call TRBJ2-5, with 8 bases that match TRBD2. This TCR came from a man aged 18 to 30 who had recovered from COVID-19. The DNA for the CDR3 is TGTGCCAGCAGCCTCGGGGGGGTAGAGACCCAGTACTTC. Protein sequence: CASSLGGVETQYF.